Listed below are T cell receptor beta chains from one sample, sequenced in a study of blood T cell repertoires in COVID-19. Sequencing used immunoSEQ multiplex PCR; TCRdb keeps in-frame clones, though not all of them. The sample lists over 150,000 clones, about 83% occurring once. The sequencing sample was made of peripheral blood. All receptors derive from a woman of 80 years or more with COVID-19, enrolled during active disease. The CDR3 runs from the conserved cysteine through the conserved F or W. The D gene is left open where the match is weak. Part of the rows lack a size; the others show once, few, many or a class for expanded clones.

j_gene	v_gene	abundance	d_gene	CDR3nt	CDR3aa
TRBJ2-2	TRBV11-3	NA	TRBD1	TGTGCCAGCAGCCTCGGGACAGGGGGAACCGGGGAGCTGTTTTTT	CASSLGTGGTGELFF
TRBJ2-3	TRBV10-1	NA	TRBD1	TGCGCCAGCAGTGAGTCGGCAGGGGGCGAGGAAGATACGCAGTATTTT	CASSESAGGEEDTQYF
TRBJ2-7	TRBV2	NA	NA	TGTGCCAGCAATCAGGAAGTAACCTACGAGCAGTACTTC	CASNQEVTYEQYF
TRBJ1-5	TRBV5-5	NA	NA	TGTGCCAGCAGCTTGGCGTTATCTAATCAGCCCCAGCATTTT	CASSLALSNQPQHF
TRBJ2-7	TRBV5-1	NA	TRBD1	TGCGCCAGCAGCCCTGGACAGGGGCTCCAGTGGCGTGAGTACTTC	CASSPGQGLQWREYF
TRBJ2-5	TRBV9	NA	NA	TGTGCCAGCAGCCCAATGGGACTGTCCGGGACCCAGTACTTC	CASSPMGLSGTQYF
TRBJ2-2	TRBV29-1	NA	TRBD2	TGCAGCGTTGCATGGACTAGCGGGAACACCGGGGAGCTGTTTTTT	CSVAWTSGNTGELFF
TRBJ1-1	TRBV7-8	NA	NA	TGTGCCAGCAGCCCCTGGGCAGGGTCCGGTGACACTGAAGCTTTCTTT	CASSPWAGSGDTEAFF
TRBJ2-5	TRBV2	NA	TRBD2	TGTGCCAGCAGGCTAGCGGTGGCGTGGACCCAGTACTTC	CASRLAVAWTQYF
TRBJ2-1	TRBV6-2/TRBV6-3	NA	TRBD2	TGTGCCAGCAGCCCCCGAACACTAGCGGGGGGGCCTGAGCAGTTCTTC	CASSPRTLAGGPEQFF
TRBJ1-2	TRBV10-3	few	TRBD1	TGTGCCATCAATCGACAGGGGGACTATGGCTACACCTTC	CAINRQGDYGYTF
TRBJ2-7	TRBV28	NA	TRBD1	TGTGCCAGCAGCCCGGACAGGGGGCGCGAGCAGTACTTC	CASSPDRGREQYF
TRBJ2-3	TRBV19	NA	TRBD2	TGTGCCAGTAGTCTGACTAGCGGGGAGACAGATACGCAGTATTTT	CASSLTSGETDTQYF
TRBJ1-2	TRBV6-5	NA	NA	TGTGCCACCCAACCGCGGGCAGCACCTCTCTATGGCTACACCTTC	CATQPRAAPLYGYTF
TRBJ2-7	TRBV10-1	few	NA	TGCGCCAGCAGCTCTCTACTAGGCGAGCAGTACTTC	CASSSLLGEQYF
TRBJ2-3	TRBV5-4	NA	NA	TGTGCCAGCAGCTCCGGGTTCAGCACAGATACGCAGTATTTT	CASSSGFSTDTQYF
TRBJ2-7	TRBV27	once	NA	TGTGCTGCCGCTCCGGGTCCTCTCTCCTACGAGCAGTACTTC	CAAAPGPLSYEQYF
TRBJ2-1	TRBV7-2	NA	NA	TGTGCCAGCAGCCCAAGCTTTGGGTCAGGCTACAATGAGCAGTTCTTC	CASSPSFGSGYNEQFF
TRBJ2-3	TRBV18	NA	TRBD2	TGTGCCAGCTCACCGGGGACTAGAGATACGCAGTATTTT	CASSPGTRDTQYF
TRBJ2-5	TRBV4-1	NA	NA	TGCGCCAGCAGCCAAGCAGAAGAGACCCAGTACTTC	CASSQAEETQYF
TRBJ2-3	TRBV6-5	NA	NA	TGTGCCAGCAGTTACAGGGGAATCACAGATACGCAGTATTTT	CASSYRGITDTQYF
TRBJ2-1	TRBV2	NA	TRBD2	TGTGCCAGCAGGCTAGCGGGGGGGCTAAATGAGCAGTTCTTC	CASRLAGGLNEQFF
TRBJ2-7	TRBV13	few	TRBD1	TGTGCCAGCAGCTCCTACAGGGGCGAGCAGTACTTC	CASSSYRGEQYF
TRBJ2-3	TRBV5-6	once	NA	TGTGCCAGCAGCAGCGGGGATACGCAGTATTTT	CASSSGDTQYF
TRBJ2-7	TRBV7-8	once	NA	TGTGCCAGCAGCTTCAACAGGGACGAGCAGTACTTC	CASSFNRDEQYF
TRBJ2-7	TRBV12-5	NA	TRBD2	TGTGCTAGTGGTTTGCGAATAGCGGGGGCCCTCTACGAGCAGTACTTC	CASGLRIAGALYEQYF
TRBJ2-3	TRBV11-2	NA	TRBD2	TGTGCCAGCAGCTGGGAGGGAACAGATACGCAGTATTTT	CASSWEGTDTQYF
TRBJ1-3	TRBV28	once	TRBD1	TGTGCCAGCAGTCCCCCGGGACAGCTATCCTCTGGAAACACCATATATTTT	CASSPPGQLSSGNTIYF
TRBJ1-4	TRBV18	NA	NA	TGTGCCAGCTCACCACCGCTGGCACGGGGTGAAAAACTGTTTTTT	CASSPPLARGEKLFF
TRBJ1-1	TRBV12-5	NA	TRBD1	TGTGCTAGTGGTTTGGGCCGGGACAGGAACACTGAAGCTTTCTTT	CASGLGRDRNTEAFF
TRBJ2-7	TRBV5-1	NA	TRBD2	TGCGCCAGCAGCTTGGAGGCTAGCGGATCTATATACGAGCAGTACTTC	CASSLEASGSIYEQYF
TRBJ1-1	TRBV4-1	few	TRBD1	TGCGCCAGCAGCCAAGACCCAGGGGGCTACACTGAAGCTTTCTTT	CASSQDPGGYTEAFF
TRBJ1-4	TRBV4-2	NA	NA	TGTGCCAGCAGCTTAATAGAGGGAGGGCGGTCTGAAAAACTGTTTTTT	CASSLIEGGRSEKLFF
TRBJ2-7	TRBV18	NA	NA	TGTGCCAGCTCACCGCTAGGATACGAGCAGTACTTC	CASSPLGYEQYF
TRBJ2-7	TRBV27	NA	TRBD1	TGTGCCAGCAGTTCCGCCGCCCCAGGACAGGGGGGCTACGAGCAGTACTTC	CASSSAAPGQGGYEQYF
TRBJ2-7	TRBV18	NA	NA	TGTGCCAGCTCACCGGCCCACTCCTACGAGCAGTACTTC	CASSPAHSYEQYF
TRBJ2-7	TRBV12-3/TRBV12-4	NA	NA	TGTGCCAGCAGTCCACGAGGGCCCTACGAGCAGTACTTC	CASSPRGPYEQYF
TRBJ1-1	TRBV5-5	NA	NA	TGTGCCAGCAGCTTGCCGCCGCCCGGGACTGAAGCTTTCTTT	CASSLPPPGTEAFF
TRBJ2-5	TRBV5-1	NA	TRBD1	TGCGCCAGCAGCGCAGACAGGGGCGACGAGACCCAGTACTTC	CASSADRGDETQYF
TRBJ1-5	TRBV10-3	NA	NA	TGTGCCATCAGTGAGTCGGAGGGAAATCAGCCCCAGCATTTT	CAISESEGNQPQHF
TRBJ2-7	TRBV6-6	once	NA	TGTGCCAGCAGTTCCACGGGACAAGTCTCCTACGAGCAGTACTTC	CASSSTGQVSYEQYF
TRBJ2-7	TRBV6-6	few	NA	TGTGCCAGCAGCGGGACTGGCTACGAGCAGTACTTC	CASSGTGYEQYF
TRBJ2-1	TRBV30	NA	TRBD2	TGTGCCTGGAGTGCACCCCCGGGGCTAGCGGGCAACTACAATGAGCAGTTCTTC	CAWSAPPGLAGNYNEQFF
TRBJ2-7	TRBV12-3/TRBV12-4	few	NA	TGTGCCAGCAGTTTACGGCTAGCTAACGAGCAGTACTTC	CASSLRLANEQYF
TRBJ2-7	TRBV10-2	NA	TRBD1	TGCGCCAGCAGTATCAGGGGGTACGAGCAGTACTTC	CASSIRGYEQYF
TRBJ1-5	TRBV6-5	NA	TRBD1	TGTGCCAGCAGCTGGACAGGGGGCTTCAGTCAGCCCCAGCATTTT	CASSWTGGFSQPQHF
TRBJ2-7	TRBV5-1	NA	TRBD2	TGCGCCAGCAGCCGAGTACTAGCGGGAGACGGCGAGCAGTACTTC	CASSRVLAGDGEQYF
TRBJ1-2	TRBV5-1	NA	TRBD1	TGCGCCAGCAGGGAAGAGCCGGGACAGATCTCTGGCTACACCTTC	CASREEPGQISGYTF
TRBJ2-3	TRBV28	NA	NA	TGTGCCAGCAGCACAACGGGGGTCACAGATACGCAGTATTTT	CASSTTGVTDTQYF
TRBJ2-1	TRBV18	NA	TRBD2	TGTGCCAGCTCACCGGGAGGGGCTAATGAGCAGTTCTTC	CASSPGGANEQFF
TRBJ1-2	TRBV9	NA	NA	TGTGCCAGCAGCGTTTCGGGGAAGATCGGACTTGGCTACACCTTC	CASSVSGKIGLGYTF
TRBJ2-1	TRBV4-1	NA	TRBD2	TGCGCCAGCAGCCAACCTCTAGCGGGGGGCCCCTACAATGAGCAGTTCTTC	CASSQPLAGGPYNEQFF
TRBJ2-5	TRBV27	NA	TRBD1	TGTGCCAGCAGTTTACTGACAGGGCCGGAGACCCAGTACTTC	CASSLLTGPETQYF
TRBJ2-7	TRBV18	NA	NA	TGTGCCAGCTCACCACGACAGGACCCCTACGAGCAGTACTTC	CASSPRQDPYEQYF
TRBJ2-4	TRBV11-2	NA	TRBD2	TGTGCCAGCAGCTTAGATCCCCTTACCGGGCGGGAGATTGCCAAAAACATTCAGTACTTC	CASSLDPLTGREIAKNIQYF
TRBJ2-7	TRBV5-1	NA	NA	TGCGCCAGCAGACCAGGGGTGTGGGAGTCCTACGAGCAGTACTTC	CASRPGVWESYEQYF
TRBJ2-2	TRBV6-1	NA	NA	TGTGCCAGCAGTGAAGCGCGAGGCGCTAACACCGGGGAGCTGTTTTTT	CASSEARGANTGELFF
TRBJ2-5	TRBV19	NA	TRBD2	TGTGCCAGTAGTATAGGGGAGGGATCCACAGAGACCCAGTACTTC	CASSIGEGSTETQYF
TRBJ2-5	TRBV2	NA	TRBD2	TGTGCCAGCAGGCCGGGGCTAGCGGGAGGTGGGGAGACCCAGTACTTC	CASRPGLAGGGETQYF
TRBJ1-5	TRBV12-3/TRBV12-4	NA	NA	TGTGCCAGCAGCCGAGGGGGGGGGCGCTGGCATTTT	CASSRGGGRWHF